These 23 T cell receptor beta chains originate from one sample sequenced in a study of T cell responses to AZD1222 COVID-19 vaccine. Sequencing used immunoSEQ multiplex PCR; TCRdb keeps in-frame clones, though not all of them. The data hold approximately 100,000 clones, with around 90% observed a single time. The source was peripheral blood, collected on day 0 of AZD1222 vaccination. Source of these receptors: an adult in good health.

The rearrangement links TRBV12-3 or TRBV12-4 to TRBJ1-1; 7 bases align to TRBD1. The V and J ends lost 6 bases and 6 bases, in that order; junction bases with no gene match: 1. The CDR3 extends over 11 amino acids. The CDR3 sequence: CASSDRAEAFF. The DNA of the CDR3 is TGTGCCAGCAGCGACAGGGCTGAAGCTTTCTTT.

J is TRBJ1-1 and V is TRBV7-9; D gene uncertain. The CDR3 totals 12 residues. V gave up 1 base and J gave up 7 bases, with 7 bases separating them. Looked up from germline, CDR1 is SEHNR and CDR2 is FQNEAQ (reference sequence). The CDR3 region has the DNA TGTGCCAGCAGCTTAGTGGCAGTTGAAGCTTTCTTT. As protein: CASSLVAVEAFF.

This clone was detected once. CDR3 DNA sequence: TGTGCCAGCAGTGAAGAAGGGACAGGGGCGTATGGCTACACCTTC. Its protein product is CASSEEGTGAYGYTF. V gene TRBV6-1 combines with J gene TRBJ1-2, with 10 nucleotides matching TRBD1. There are 15 residues in the CDR3. Germline lookup yields CDR1 MNHNS and CDR2 SASEGT. Trimming at V came to 1 base and at J to 5 bases, leaving 4 bases not matched to a gene.

This chain links TRBV11-2 with TRBJ2-7; a weak D match, TRBD1 (5 bases). This CDR3 has 13 residues. Germline CDR1 and CDR2: SGHAT and FQNNGV. V was pared by 4 bases and J by 5 bases, with 12 bases between. This chain's CDR3 is CASSWAAGHEQYF. As DNA, the CDR3 is TGTGCCAGCAGCTGGGCAGCAGGGCACGAGCAGTACTTC.

The rearrangement uses TRBV2 and TRBJ2-2, with a possible D match to TRBD2 (7 bases). The CDR3 covers 15 residues. Trimming shortened V by 6 bases and J by 4 bases, and 15 bases separated the two germline ends. The germline gives CDR1 SNHLY, CDR2 FYNNEI. The CDR3 reads CASRGASGTTGELFF. The CDR3 DNA reads TGTGCCAGCAGGGGGGCTAGCGGAACCACCGGGGAGCTGTTTTTT.

The chain combines TRBV6-2 or TRBV6-3 with TRBJ1-1; D possibly corresponds to TRBD1 (6 bases). In germline, CDR1 is MNHEY, CDR2 SVGEGT. Trimming cost V 2 bases and J 5 bases, with 15 bases left between them. CDR3 length equals 15 residues. The CDR3 region has the DNA TGTGCCAGCAGTTACAACAGGGATCTGAGGACTGAAGCTTTCTTT. Protein: CASSYNRDLRTEAFF.

The chain joins TRBV9 to TRBJ2-7, with D tentatively TRBD2 (5 bases). The CDR3 is made up of 14 amino acids. Deletions cut 0 bases from V and 6 bases from J, with 13 bases between. Germline V gene lookup returns CDR1 SGDLS and CDR2 YYNGEE. This CDR3 is CASSVVAGGGEQYF. The CDR3 nucleotides read TGTGCCAGCAGCGTAGTGGCGGGTGGTGGCGAGCAGTACTTC.

This rearrangement joins TRBV4-3 to TRBJ2-1, with 8 nucleotides matching TRBD2. V lost 1 base and J lost 5; bases outside the gene matches: 1. CDR3 length: 14 amino acids. Germline CDR1 and CDR2: LGHNA and YSLEER. The CDR3 here is CASSQALADNEQFF. For the CDR3, the DNA is TGCGCCAGCAGCCAAGCACTAGCGGACAATGAGCAGTTCTTC.

This clone was recorded a few times. V and J are TRBV9 and TRBJ2-1; the D gene is possibly TRBD2 (6 bases). CDR1 SGDLS and CDR2 YYNGEE come from the germline V gene. This CDR3 region has 18 residues. Between the trimmed V and J ends, which lost 3 bases and 8 bases, there was a span of 27 bases. The CDR3 coding sequence is TGTGCCAGCAGCGCGAACGTTAGGGGAGCTAGCGTTTTGCATGAGCAGTTCTTC. It codes for CASSANVRGASVLHEQFF.

The V and J genes are TRBV7-2 and TRBJ1-2, with no clear D. The germline gives CDR1 SGHTA, CDR2 FQGNSA. This CDR3 region has 15 residues. The V gene lost 6 bases and the J gene lost 2 bases, with 16 bases spanning the gap. The CDR3 bases are TGTGCCAGCAGTCTCCTCCTGGCAGTCAACTATGGCTACACCTTC. Translation gives CASSLLLAVNYGYTF.

This sequence joins TRBV18 and TRBJ2-5, with TRBD2 matching 8 bases. Germline loops: CDR1 KGHSH, CDR2 LQKENI. CDR3 length: 13 residues. Trimming cost V 4 bases and J 3 bases; bases outside gene matches: 1. The CDR3 DNA sequence: TGTGCCAGCTCACTGGGACTAGAAGAGACCCAGTACTTC. Translating gives CASSLGLEETQYF. Full variable domain (rest looked up from reference TRBV18 and TRBJ2-5): NAGVMQNPRHLVRRRGQEARLRCSPMKGHSHVYWYRQLPEEGLKFMVYLQKENIIDESGMPKERFSAEFPKEGPSILRIQQVVRGDSAAYFCASSLGLEETQYFGPGTRLLVL.

The rearrangement uses TRBV4-2 and TRBJ1-1; D gene unclear. The V gene lost 0 bases and the J gene lost 1 base, with 9 bases spanning the gap. This CDR3 has 15 residues. Germline-derived CDR1 and CDR2 are LGHNA and YNFKEQ. CDR3 sequence: CASSQDLSENTEAFF. The CDR3 region has the DNA TGTGCCAGCAGCCAAGATTTATCAGAGAACACTGAAGCTTTCTTT.

The chain has TRBV11-1 and TRBJ1-1; D gene ambiguous. Trimming removed 1 base at V and 4 bases at J, with 10 bases between. This CDR3 region has 14 residues. CDR1 is SGHAT, CDR2 FQDESV, per germline (reference sequence). CDR3: CASSLGYSVTEAFF. The CDR3 DNA sequence: TGTGCCAGCAGCTTAGGATACTCCGTCACTGAAGCTTTCTTT.

This clone was seen a single time. The rearrangement links TRBV28 to TRBJ1-5, with a weak D call TRBD1 (6 bases). With 3 bases removed from V and 4 bases from J, the gap between germline ends came to 16 bases. The CDR3 is made up of 16 amino acids. The germline CDR1 and CDR2 sequences are MDHEN and SYDVKM. The CDR3 sequence is CASSLGRGARNQPQHF. CDR3 sequence (DNA): TGTGCCAGCAGTTTGGGCCGGGGGGCGAGGAATCAGCCCCAGCATTTT.

The gene calls are TRBV9 and TRBJ1-6; D is uncertain. V was shortened by 0 bases and J by 9 bases, with 4 bases between the two germline ends. Germline V gene sequence: CDR1 SGDLS, CDR2 YYNGEE. CDR3 size: 12 residues. The CDR3: CASSVDSSPLHF. The CDR3 nucleotides read TGTGCCAGCAGCGTAGATAGTTCACCCCTCCACTTT.

The chain has TRBV15 and TRBJ2-7; 7 nucleotides agree with TRBD1. Trimming at V came to 1 base and at J to 1 base, leaving 7 bases not matched to a gene. The CDR3 extends over 16 amino acids. CDR1 and CDR2 (germline): LNHNV, YYDKDF (reference sequence). CDR3 sequence reads: CATSRGDRVASYEQYF. In DNA, the CDR3 is TGTGCCACCAGCAGAGGAGACAGGGTAGCGTCCTACGAGCAGTACTTC. The variable domain in full, with the rest retrieved from reference TRBV15 and TRBJ2-7, is DAMVIQNPRYQVTQFGKPVTLSCSQTLNHNVMYWYQQKSSQAPKLLFHYYDKDFNNEADTPDNFQSRRPNTSFCFLDIRSPGLGDTAMYLCATSRGDRVASYEQYFGPGTRLTVT.

This rearrangement joins TRBV6-6 to TRBJ2-3; D is unclear. CDR1 and CDR2 from the germline V gene are MNHNY and SVGAGI (reference sequence). The CDR3 extends over 13 amino acids. Trimming left V 6 bases short and J 1 base short, with 8 bases between. The CDR3 reads CASSGGRTDTQYF. In DNA form, the CDR3 reads TGTGCCAGCAGCGGTGGACGCACAGATACGCAGTATTTT.

The chain combines TRBV4-1 with TRBJ2-5; D not certain. Per germline, CDR1 MGHRA and CDR2 YSYEKL. Trimming took 1 base from V and 4 from J, leaving 4 bases between them. This CDR3 spans 12 amino acids. CDR3 DNA: TGCGCCAGCAGCCAAGGGGGAGAGACCCAGTACTTC. As protein: CASSQGGETQYF.

V and J are TRBV5-1 and TRBJ1-1; D is unresolved. The germline V gene encodes CDR1 SGHRS and CDR2 YFSETQ. The V end lost 0 bases, the J end lost 8 bases, and 20 bases lay between the germline ends. CDR3 length: 16 residues. The DNA of the CDR3 is TGCGCCAGCAGCTTGGTTTCGACACCAACTCAGAGCGAAGCTTTCTTT. Translation: CASSLVSTPTQSEAFF.

The chain employs TRBV6-2 or TRBV6-3 and TRBJ2-3, with 7 bases lining up with TRBD2. Germline-derived CDR1 and CDR2 are MNHEY and SVGEGT. Unmatched junction bases numbered 10, after V lost 6 bases and J lost 4 bases. CDR3 length: 15 residues. As DNA, the CDR3 is TGTGCCAGCAGCGGGGCGGGAGCGGGTGCAGATACGCAGTATTTT. Protein product: CASSGAGAGADTQYF.

The rearrangement links TRBV29-1 to TRBJ2-2, with D unclear. CDR1 SQVTM and CDR2 ANQGSEA come from the germline V gene. This CDR3 region has 13 residues. The V end lost 2 bases, the J end lost 6 bases, and 10 bases lay between the germline ends. The CDR3 loop is CSVESQTPGELFF. In DNA, the CDR3 is TGCAGCGTTGAAAGCCAGACACCCGGGGAGCTGTTTTTT.

The rearrangement joins TRBV19 to TRBJ1-5; 10 bases fit TRBD1. The CDR3 has 16 amino acids. Germline lookup yields CDR1 LNHDA and CDR2 SQIVND (reference sequence). The trim removed 10 bases at V and 2 bases at J, leaving 11 bases unmatched. The CDR3 DNA follows: TGTGCCACTCGGACAGGGGGGTATGGGGGCAATCAGCCCCAGCATTTT. Translated: CATRTGGYGGNQPQHF.

Comments on this clone: Other DNA sequences in this specimen translate into the identical CDR3. J is TRBJ1-5 and V is TRBV19; D is undetermined. The CDR3 has 13 residues. Trimming left V 1 base short and J 4 bases short, with 5 bases between. The germline CDR1 and CDR2 sequences are LNHDA and SQIVND (reference sequence). CDR3 residues: CASSIAANQPQHF. The CDR3 coding sequence is TGTGCCAGTAGTATAGCAGCTAATCAGCCCCAGCATTTT.